These 9 T cell receptor beta chains share one sample of origin, sequenced in a study of read filtering for tumor transcriptome and immune sequencing. Molecular barcoded adaptors covering alpha/delta and beta/gamma chains were used on 400 to 450 ng RNA. TCRdb re-analysed the reads in MiXCR, keeping a single row per CDR3 protein. The sample records roughly 93,000 distinct CDR3 sequences, roughly 21% being singletons. Sequencing was done on a sample of a population of CD138-negative cells sorted from bone marrow. The origin of the receptors is a donor aged 40 or older with multiple myeloma.

This clonotype was detected many times. V usage is TRBV2 and J usage is TRBJ2-6, with a weak D call TRBD1 (6 bases). The germline V gene has CDR1 SNHLY and CDR2 FYNNEI. The CDR3 loop spans 16 amino acids. V was pared by 6 bases and J by 0 bases, with 12 bases between. CDR3 in DNA: TGTGCCAGCAGCCGGGACACCTCCTCTGGGGCCAACGTCCTGACTTTC. This translates into CASSRDTSSGANVLTF.

As regards this clonotype: Being one base from a much bigger clone, this may be a read error. The chain couples TRBV3-1 to TRBJ1-1; TRBD1 is a possible D gene (5 bases). The CDR3 loop spans 12 amino acids. In germline, CDR1 is LGHDT, CDR2 YNNKEL (reference sequence). The CDR3 bases are TGTGCCACCAGCCGGTTGGGGGGGAAAGCTTTCTTT. Encoded protein: CATSRLGGKAFF. The complete variable domain, with remaining parts taken from reference TRBV3-1 and TRBJ1-1, reads DTAVSQTPKYLVTQMGNDKSIKCEQNLGHDTMYWYKQDSKKFLKIMFSYNNKELIINETVPNRFSPKSPDKAHLNLHINSLELGDSAVYFCATSRLGGKAFFGQGTRLTVV.

The rearrangement links TRBV4-2 to TRBJ2-2; D not resolved. Trimming shortened V by 0 bases and J by 5 bases, and 7 bases separated the two germline ends. There are 14 residues in the CDR3. In germline, CDR1 is LGHNA, CDR2 YNFKEQ. The CDR3 region is CASSQEGSTGELFF. In DNA, the CDR3 is TGTGCCAGCAGCCAAGAAGGTTCTACCGGGGAGCTGTTTTTT.

This clonotype was counted a few times. A much bigger clone sits one base away, suggesting this may be a read error. V and J are TRBV10-3 and TRBJ1-1, with D possibly TRBD1 on 5 matching bases. CDR3 length equals 15 residues. The ends were cut back, 3 bases at V and 0 bases at J, with 11 bases in the middle. CDR1 and CDR2 (germline): ENHRY, SYGVKD. The DNA of the CDR3 is TGTGCCATCAGTGAAGGGGTCTCTATGAACACTGAAGCTTTCTTT. This translates into CAISEGVSMNTEAFF.

This clonotype has only one observation. It may be a read error: a sequence one base away is much more abundant. The chain has TRBV12-3 or TRBV12-4 and TRBJ2-1; the match to TRBD2 covers 12 bases. The CDR3 is 17 amino acids. V trimming: 8 bases; J trimming: 7 bases; junction bases outside the gene matches: 15. This chain's CDR3 is CASGLLAGGTFGNEQFF. Written as DNA, the CDR3 is TGTGCCAGCGGCCTTCTAGCGGGGGGGACCTTTGGGAATGAGCAGTTCTTC.

This clonotype was picked up many times. This chain uses TRBV27 with TRBJ2-7; TRBD2 agrees at 10 bases. Germline CDR1 and CDR2: MNHEY and SMNVEV (reference sequence). J lost 2 bases, V lost 1 base, and 2 bases had no gene match. The CDR3 is made up of 15 amino acids. This CDR3 reads CASSLFSGGPYEQYF. In nucleotides, the CDR3 is TGTGCCAGCAGTTTATTTAGCGGGGGGCCCTACGAGCAGTACTTC.

This clonotype was counted between two and nine times. The J gene is TRBJ1-1, the V gene TRBV11-2; tentatively, D is TRBD1 (5 bases). The CDR3 runs to 13 residues. Germline values: CDR1 SGHAT, CDR2 FQNNGV. V lost 4 bases and J lost 6, with 12 bases in between. The CDR3, as DNA: TGTGCCAGCAGCTCCTTAGGGGTCCCTGAAGCTTTCTTT. Translating gives CASSSLGVPEAFF.

At least ten counts were recorded for this clonotype. The CDR3 sequence: CASSLKLGDRDSYEQYF. CDR3 bases: TGTGCCAGCAGCTTAAAGCTCGGGGACAGGGATTCCTACGAGCAGTACTTC. The genes are TRBV13 and TRBJ2-7; the match to TRBD1 covers 9 bases. With 2 bases clipped from V and 1 base from J, the junction kept 9 bases outside the gene matches. The CDR3 totals 17 residues. The germline CDR1 and CDR2 sequences are PRHDT and FYEKMQ (reference sequence).

This clonotype was recorded many times. This chain links TRBV5-1 with TRBJ2-1; 12 nucleotides line up with TRBD2. The trim removed 4 bases at V and 3 bases at J, leaving 2 bases unmatched. The CDR3 is 15 residues long. Germline V gene data show CDR1 as SGHRS and CDR2 as YFSETQ. CDR3 nucleotides: TGCGCCAGCAGCCCTAGCGGGGGGGACTACAATGAGCAGTTCTTC. Translation gives CASSPSGGDYNEQFF.